This T cell receptor (beta chain) is drawn from a study of shared clonotypes between healthy human individuals (dated by TCRdb to 2018 to 2020). With respect to the entire study: The cohort included three men and two women between 18 and 49 years of age. Between about 0.9 and 10 billion PBMCs per donor were obtained by leukapheresis. Per donor, three plates each were used for CD4 naive and CD4 memory, two for CD8 naive, and one for CD8 memory. Different laboratories and diverse techniques were used to prepare libraries and sequence TCR repertoires, to increase sequencing depth and limit assay-specific biases. Blood TCR repertoires of roughly 5 healthy adults were deeply sequenced to estimate repertoire size and the extent of clonotype sharing between individuals.

Points the paper makes about the study in general: Sharing across several donors was observed for around 5% of naive CD4, over 3% of naive CD8, 2% to 2.5% of memory CD4, and roughly 0.4% of memory CD8 clonotypes. Estimated clonotype richness was generally larger for naive than for memory subsets. Only blood was sampled, and tissue TCR repertoires likely differ from those in blood. Pairwise subsampling indicated that sequencing depth was expected to affect the degree of clonotype sharing among donors. Compared with non-shared clonotypes, clonotypes shared by all four sorted-subset donors had higher generation probabilities. Incomplete sequencing was indicated by rarefaction of sorted-subset datasets, despite the large sequencing depth. Because the study included a small number of donors, the genetic and exposure-history diversity represented was limited.

Using the deep immunoSEQ assay, TCR CDR3 regions were amplified from genomic DNA by multiplex PCR. For each cell subset, the extracted genomic DNA was distributed evenly across all wells of several immunoSEQ 96-well plates, and each plate served as one replicate. Each replicate PCR for sorted subsets received around 0.2 ug genomic DNA, equal to tens of thousands of T cell genomes. The purified libraries were quantified using a Qubit 3.0 fluorometer, sized with a Bioanalyzer 2100, and then quantified again using the KAPA Library Quantification kit. Every immunoSEQ 96-well plate was sequenced on a separate single-read 150-cycle Illumina NextSeq 550 flow cell. Regarding the original processing steps: Because the immunoSEQ output held only junctional sequences and lacked quality scores, the filtering could not match the filtering applied to full-length reads. To assign V/J genes and CDR3, sequences were annotated against IMGT germline references using PyIR, a Python wrapper for IgBLAST v1.9. Reads with weak V/J assignments (E-value above 1e-6), missing CDR3, stop codons, out-of-frame junctions, or ambiguous translated residues were removed. A V3J clonotype was defined by an identical inferred V gene, J gene, and CDR3 amino acid sequence. Percentage overlap between repertoires was calculated by dividing the number of shared unique clonotypes by the size of the smaller repertoire. Three approaches were used to assess repertoire richness: RTK rarefaction, the Chao1 estimator, and Recon v2.1 estimates of unobserved clonotypes. Generation probabilities for all TCRbeta clonotypes obtained by the gDNA method from a few donors were computed using OLGA. TCRdb carries this immuneACCESS record with in-frame sequences only. Its versions omit some clonotypes, under half of them owing to an unresolved V gene in the studies checked, with the rest unexplained. V and J calls and clone size follow that table, whereas D and trimming were derived from the DNA. For this sample there are roughly 2.5 million clones; around 94% appear just once. Under 0.15% of the sample rests with the top ten.

The CDR1 and CDR2 encoded by the germline V gene (reference sequence) are LNHDA and SQIVND. The CDR3 measures 14 amino acids from cysteine to phenylalanine. The only DNA kept is the CDR3, 42 bases in frame from the first base. V is reduced by 7 bases and J by 3 bases, leaving a spacing of 15 bases between them. On this clone itself: Its target antigen remains unknown. No per-base quality is available; no much larger clone lies one base away.

Healthy HIV-negative adults with no recently reported acute infections or vaccinations were included as donors. Every donor was a Caucasian adult living in Nashville, Tennessee, USA. CD4+ T cells were enriched by magnetic negative selection, after which naive cells were positively selected on CD45RA and the negative fraction was taken as the memory subset. Blood was collected by leukapheresis, and PBMCs were isolated by Ficoll-Histopaque density gradient centrifugation and then cryopreserved in liquid nitrogen vapor phase. Analytical flow cytometry was used to check the purity and quantity of each magnetically sorted T cell population. Each sorted fraction had its genomic DNA isolated and then quantified by UV absorbance on a Nanodrop 2000c.

The receptor chain draws on TRBV19 and TRBJ1-2, and TRBD1 may be the D gene, going by 5 matching bases. This TCR came from a man aged 18 to 35 in good health. Material for sequencing was naive CD4+ T cells sorted from blood. What this sample's cell subset or site label stands for: CD45RA+ positively selected. In nucleotide form, the sequence is TGTGCCAGTAAGCCCGGGGACGTAGACTATGGCTACACCTTC. Its coded protein is CASKPGDVDYGYTF. The full variable domain, with segments outside the CDR3 supplied by the reference TRBV19 and TRBJ1-2 proteins, appears as DGGITQSPKYLFRKEGQNVTLSCEQNLNHDAMYWYRQDPGQGLRLIYYSQIVNDFQKGDIAEGYSVSREKKESFPLTVTSAQKNPTAFYLCASKPGDVDYGYTFGSGTRLTVV.